This TCR beta chain was profiled in a study of identical twins (dated by TCRdb to 2016 to 2017). Context from the whole study: To test whether fetal clonotypes persist, this study deep-sequenced TCR alpha and beta repertoires from monozygotic twins, from unrelated adults of various ages, and from cord blood. Replicate twin experiments were performed at different times using different library preparation protocols to rule out contamination. Summary of the overall study and its limitations: Excess twin sharing in beta out-of-frame sequences was weaker because fewer shared sequences lowered the signal-to-noise ratio. Because the same donors could not be followed over many years, the conclusions relied on cross-sectional statistical analysis. In monozygotic twins, out-of-frame TCR alpha sharing was systematically underestimated by recombination models, although the models agreed with sharing between unrelated individuals. Fewer insertions were carried by abundant cord blood beta clonotypes, a similar but weaker trend appeared in young adult naive repertoires, and no such trend appeared in memory repertoires. Out-of-frame TCR alpha sequences shared between twins showed an excess of low generation-probability sequences compared with coincidental sharing between unrelated individuals. Zero-insertion analyses could be partly confounded by invariant T cells such as MAIT and iNKT, although diverse VJ usage argued against such confounding for most clonotypes.

All donors were healthy Caucasians. The twin cohort comprised three pairs of female monozygotic twins, all aged roughly 18 to 29 years. Positive isolation kits from Invitrogen were used to isolate the CD4+ and CD8+ T cell populations. This clonotype was counted a few times. No cognate antigen has been identified for it. Base qualities are not at hand, and no much larger clone is one base apart. The library was built by means of 5' RACE. The sequencer listed for this sample is Illumina HiSeq 2000. A universal primer binding site was added through template switching, and the final cDNA carried a unique molecular identifier so that TCR cDNA molecules could be counted accurately. Specific primers in the conserved constant-segment region were used to synthesize first-strand cDNA for the TCR alpha and beta chains. Each cDNA library was double barcoded, with a SMART-Mk sample barcode plus Illumina barcodes, to control for contamination. Two successive PCR steps introduced TruSeq adapter sequences along with Illumina sample barcodes. TCR alpha and beta cDNA libraries were sequenced on the Illumina HiSeq platform with custom primers. Under the source paper's analysis protocol: MiGEC was used to process raw reads and extract unique molecular identifiers, and MiXCR was used to find CDR3 positions. For each individual, recombination models were inferred using an EM algorithm with the repgenHMM and IGoR tools. Shared clonotype analysis was performed with the tcR package in R, normalizing sharing by the product of cloneset sizes. To study raw recombination without the effects of thymic and clonal selection, out-of-frame nonproductive sequences were analyzed. TCRdb reworked the public reads: Q25 trimming with fastp, MiXCR clone assembly, productive beta chains retained. Entries are consolidated by CDR3 protein sequence, retaining the most common genes and DNA. The V and J calls, along with clone size, are taken from TCRdb and not from the paper's own processing. Recorded for this sample are about 530,000 distinct CDR3 sequences; about a fifth of them occurred a single time. Around 0.47% of the sample is taken by the ten largest.

From a lookup of the germline V gene (reference sequence), CDR1 and CDR2 are LGHDT and YNNKEL. From the cysteine through the phenylalanine, the CDR3 covers 15 amino acids. Solely the CDR3 DNA is kept, with 45 bases framed from the first base. V was cut back by 4 bases and J by 7 bases, leaving a gap of 14 bases between them. Separately, the same data were catalogued under a study of yellow fever vaccine responses in identical twins. From that second study: The authors reported that the T cell response to vaccination in identical twins appeared partly convergent and partly personalized. The study precisely tracked vaccine-responding T cell clones in identical twins.

The sequence was obtained from a woman in her late teens or twenties in good health. The V and J genes are TRBV3-1 and TRBJ1-6; TRBD1 might be the D gene, on 5 matching bases. The sequenced sample consisted of CD4+ T cells sorted from blood. The DNA sequence is TGTGCCAGCAGCCCTTATCAGGGCTCCAATTCACCCCTCCACTTT. This gives the protein CASSPYQGSNSPLHF.